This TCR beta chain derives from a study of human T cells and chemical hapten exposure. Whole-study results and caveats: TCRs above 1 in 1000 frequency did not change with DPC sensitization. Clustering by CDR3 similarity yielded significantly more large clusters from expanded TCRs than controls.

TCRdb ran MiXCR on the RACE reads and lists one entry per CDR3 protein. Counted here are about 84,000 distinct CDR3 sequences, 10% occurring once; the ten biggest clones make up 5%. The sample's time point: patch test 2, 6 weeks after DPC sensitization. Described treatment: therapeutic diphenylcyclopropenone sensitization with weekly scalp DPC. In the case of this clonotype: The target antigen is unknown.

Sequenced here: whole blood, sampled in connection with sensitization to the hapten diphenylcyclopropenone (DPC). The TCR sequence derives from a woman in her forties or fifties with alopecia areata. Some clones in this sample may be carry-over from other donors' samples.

CDR3 nucleotide sequence: TGTGCCAGCAGCCCGGGACGGATTGATCAGCCCCAGCATTTT. This sequence encodes CASSPGRIDQPQHF. V gene TRBV11-2 combines with J gene TRBJ1-5; tentative D call: TRBD1 (5 bases). The V gene lost 5 bases and the J gene lost 5 bases, with 13 bases spanning the gap. Looked up from germline, CDR1 is SGHAT and CDR2 is FQNNGV. The CDR3 extends over 14 amino acids.